These T cell receptor beta chains were read from a single sample in a study of blood T cells in healthy people across ages. TCRdb itself ran the 5' RACE reads through MiXCR, one entry per CDR3 protein. Of more than 700,000 distinct CDR3 sequences detected, around half appear once; the ten largest clones hold roughly 40%. The sequencing sample was made of blood. Every receptor here comes from a man aged 80 or over in good health. The conserved cysteine and the conserved F or W are not part of the CDR3 here. Fields, in order: V gene, J gene, CDR3 protein.

TRBV6-6	TRBJ2-5	ATRDGQETQY
TRBV9	TRBJ2-2	ASSVAVLSGELF
TRBV7-9	TRBJ2-5	ASRPPLGRVGQETQY
TRBV20-1	TRBJ2-1	SAGLAGGYNEQF
TRBV29-1	.	SVGGGQRAYEQY
TRBV5-6	TRBJ2-3	ASSPLWGAEVKDTQY
TRBV5-1	TRBJ2-7	ASSWGTVSYEQY
TRBV13	.	ASSFGPSNDEQY
TRBV20-1	TRBJ2-3	SARSKRGRANTQY
TRBV5-4	TRBJ1-2	ASSLGSLRGYT
TRBV5-1	TRBJ1-4	ASSLAPGRGREKLF
TRBV10-3	TRBJ2-5	AIKDTGVETQY
TRBV29-1	TRBJ1-1	SARGQGLDTEAF
TRBV20-1	TRBJ2-7	SAGISEDEQY
TRBV29-1	TRBJ2-3	SVAGGQWDTQY
TRBV28	TRBJ2-1	ASSSSDWNEQF
TRBV30	TRBJ2-7	AWDGASYEQY
TRBV4-2	TRBJ2-7	ASSQAGVEGYEQY
TRBV28	.	ANREDRPPYEQY
TRBV28	TRBJ1-2	ASSFAGTRGYT
TRBV5-1	TRBJ2-7	ASSSDRFTYEQY
TRBV20-1	TRBJ2-7	SGSLDIFSYEQY
TRBV12-3/TRBV12-4	TRBJ2-1	ASSYFNNEQF
TRBV29-1	TRBJ2-1	SVEPGINEQF
TRBV6-2/TRBV6-3	TRBJ1-1	ASRYQNTEAF
TRBV20-1	TRBJ2-1	SARDPGPGIEQF
TRBV14	TRBJ2-7	ASSPRQGLYEQY
TRBV28	TRBJ2-1	ASSLLLLGEQEQF
TRBV20-1	TRBJ2-7	SARDQAGGSRGQY
TRBV11-1	TRBJ1-4	ASSLTQGQHEKLF
TRBV18	TRBJ2-4	ATLQGTENIQY
TRBV20-1	TRBJ2-1	SASSLSSGGVHEQF
TRBV24-1	TRBJ2-7	ATSDSRTGGFDEQY
TRBV20-1	TRBJ2-7	SARDPMREYREQY
TRBV5-6	TRBJ1-5	ASSPGPSNQPQH
TRBV29-1	TRBJ2-5	SVEGARLSKTQY
TRBV9	TRBJ2-1	ASRPRGVRDNEQF
TRBV27	TRBJ2-7	ASIDGTGGGEQY
TRBV7-9	TRBJ2-7	ASSLARERYEQY
TRBV12-3/TRBV12-4	TRBJ2-3	ASSLRRTGAGDTQY
TRBV27	TRBJ1-5	ASSSRGMVGNQPQH
TRBV7-2	TRBJ1-6	ASSFSRDRGSSPLH